Included here is one T cell receptor (beta chain) sequence, with context. Its antigen is unidentified. Germline V gene sequence: CDR1 SGHRS, CDR2 YFSETQ. The CDR3 extends over 19 amino acids. J was trimmed by 9 bases and V by 4 bases; bases with no gene match: 19. This sample stems from a study of T-cell reconstitution after alpha-beta-depleted transplantation in children. Unique molecular identifiers were incorporated into the prepared TCRbeta library. One entry per CDR3 protein, called by TCRdb with MiXCR from the PCR reads. The sample lists approximately 800,000 distinct CDR3 sequences; about 16% were seen once. Notes on the study in general: Day-60 TCRbeta diversity that was high in some patients was derived from surviving recipient T cells and thymic progenitors.

The genes are TRBV5-1 and TRBJ2-1; 13 nucleotides agree with TRBD2. This TCR was recovered from a male patient under 18 who had a stem cell transplant for acute lymphoblastic leukemia, so the T cells may come from the graft donor. The sample in question was PBMCs, mostly from graft donor cells, obtained 360 days after TCRalphabeta/CD19-depleted stem cell transplant. CDR3 in DNA: TGCGCCAGCAGCCCGGTCCCCCGGACTAGCGGGAGCGTAATCAGTGAGCAGTTCTTC. This gives the protein CASSPVPRTSGSVISEQFF.